This T cell receptor (beta chain) was obtained from a study of T cells after yellow fever vaccination. Findings and limits, study-wide: Few clonotypes appeared in both CD4 and CD8 compartments. From the bulk population, abundant clonotypes could contaminate and appear within FACS-sorted repertoires.

Production of TCR cDNA was by 5'RACE template switching, which also added a universal primer site and UMIs. Via MiXCR, TCRdb re-called the 5' RACE reads, giving one row per CDR3 protein. The sample lists some 320,000 distinct CDR3 sequences, roughly 4.3% occurring once. In its sample, this clonotype was seen a few times. Its antigen is unknown. CDR1 and CDR2 from the germline V gene are MNHEY and SMNVEV (reference sequence). The CDR3 has 15 residues. Trimming cost V 3 bases and J 8 bases; bases outside gene matches: 12. V usage is TRBV27 and J usage is TRBJ1-2, with 7 bases matching TRBD1. This receptor was taken from a man younger than 30 who received the YFV17D yellow fever vaccine. The sample in question was PBMCs, obtained 5 days after the yellow fever booster vaccination. CDR3 sequence: CASSLSPNRGGGYTF. The CDR3 region has the DNA TGTGCCAGCAGTTTGAGTCCGAACAGGGGAGGAGGCTACACCTTC.